This T cell receptor (beta chain) was sequenced for a study of STAT3 mutations in large granular lymphocyte leukemia. About the research overall: Roughly half of the longitudinally sequenced T-LGLL patients carried detectable canonical activating STAT3 mutations. Immunosuppressive therapy was given to more than half of T-LGLL patients.

Average productive template count per sample was around 40,000. Generated by immunoSEQ multiplex PCR, the TCRdb table keeps only in-frame clones and is missing some. Altogether thousands of clones are present, around 69% being singletons, with the ten largest covering approximately 90%. Points on this clone: Its antigen is not identified.

The V end lost 0 bases, the J end lost 3 bases, and 7 bases lay between the germline ends. The germline V gene encodes CDR1 SGHRS and CDR2 YFSETQ. The CDR3 extends over 15 amino acids. Study results and limitations: In T-cell large granular lymphocyte leukemia, about half of patients showed multiple immunodominant subclonotypes. In several patients, dominant TCR clone burden exceeded STAT3 mutant burden.

This clonotype was sampled from a man aged 55-75 years with T-cell large granular lymphocyte leukemia. Some clones in this sample may be carry-over from other donors' samples. Sequenced material: peripheral blood mononuclear cells. This chain links TRBV5-1 with TRBJ2-6; D is undetermined. CDR3 DNA sequence: TGCGCCAGCAGCTTGGTGTGGGATGGGGCCAACGTCCTGACTTTC. As protein: CASSLVWDGANVLTF.